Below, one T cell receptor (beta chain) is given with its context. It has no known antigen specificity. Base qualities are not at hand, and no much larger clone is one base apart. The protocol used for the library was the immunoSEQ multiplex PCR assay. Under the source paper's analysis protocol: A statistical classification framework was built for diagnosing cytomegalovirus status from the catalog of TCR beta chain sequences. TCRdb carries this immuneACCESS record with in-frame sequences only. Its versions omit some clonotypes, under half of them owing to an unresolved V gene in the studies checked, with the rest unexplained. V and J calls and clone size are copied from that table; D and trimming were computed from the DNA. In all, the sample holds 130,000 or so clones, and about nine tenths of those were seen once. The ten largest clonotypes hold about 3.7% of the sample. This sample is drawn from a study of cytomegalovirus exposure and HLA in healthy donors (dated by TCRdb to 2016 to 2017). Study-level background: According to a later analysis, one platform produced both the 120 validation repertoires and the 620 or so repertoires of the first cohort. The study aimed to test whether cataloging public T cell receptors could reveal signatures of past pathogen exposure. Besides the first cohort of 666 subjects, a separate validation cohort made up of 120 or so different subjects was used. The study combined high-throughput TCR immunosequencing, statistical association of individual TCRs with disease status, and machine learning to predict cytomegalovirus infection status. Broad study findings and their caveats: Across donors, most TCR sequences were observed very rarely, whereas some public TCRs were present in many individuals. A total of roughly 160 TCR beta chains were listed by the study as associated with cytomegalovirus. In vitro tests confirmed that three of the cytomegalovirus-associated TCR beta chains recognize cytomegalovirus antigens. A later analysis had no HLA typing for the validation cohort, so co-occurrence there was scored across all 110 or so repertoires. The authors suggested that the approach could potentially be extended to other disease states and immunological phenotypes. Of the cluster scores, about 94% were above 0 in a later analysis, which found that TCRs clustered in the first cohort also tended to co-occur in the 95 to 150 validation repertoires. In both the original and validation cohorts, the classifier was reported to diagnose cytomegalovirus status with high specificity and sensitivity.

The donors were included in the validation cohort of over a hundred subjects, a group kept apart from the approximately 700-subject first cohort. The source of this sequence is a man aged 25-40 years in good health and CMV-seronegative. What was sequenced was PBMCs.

DNA sequence: TGTGCCAGCAGGGTCGGGACAAGCAATCAGCCCCAGCATTTT. This encodes CASRVGTSNQPQHF. Recombination linked TRBV28 to TRBJ1-5; TRBD1 is perhaps the D gene, given 6 matching bases. At the junction V is shortened by 6 bases and J by 1 base, with 10 bases in between. According to the germline V gene, CDR1 reads MDHEN and CDR2 reads SYDVKM. There are 14 amino acids in the CDR3, from cysteine to phenylalanine inclusive. Solely the CDR3 DNA is kept, with 42 bases framed from the first base.